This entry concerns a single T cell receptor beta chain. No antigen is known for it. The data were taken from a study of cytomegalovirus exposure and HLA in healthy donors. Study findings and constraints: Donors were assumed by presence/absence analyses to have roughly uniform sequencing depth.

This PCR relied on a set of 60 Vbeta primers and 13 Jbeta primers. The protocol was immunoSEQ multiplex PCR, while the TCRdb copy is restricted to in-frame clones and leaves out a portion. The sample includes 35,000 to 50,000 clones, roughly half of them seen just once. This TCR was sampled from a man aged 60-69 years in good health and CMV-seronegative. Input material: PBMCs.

Written as DNA, the CDR3 is TGTGCCAGCAGGAGGGACAGTCGGAACACTGAAGCTTTCTTT. Encoded protein: CASRRDSRNTEAFF. The chain uses TRBV6-4 and TRBJ1-1; TRBD1 aligns across 7 bases. This CDR3 comprises 14 residues. J lost 1 base, V lost 6 bases, and 5 bases had no gene match. Germline assignment: CDR1 MRHNA and CDR2 SNTAGT.